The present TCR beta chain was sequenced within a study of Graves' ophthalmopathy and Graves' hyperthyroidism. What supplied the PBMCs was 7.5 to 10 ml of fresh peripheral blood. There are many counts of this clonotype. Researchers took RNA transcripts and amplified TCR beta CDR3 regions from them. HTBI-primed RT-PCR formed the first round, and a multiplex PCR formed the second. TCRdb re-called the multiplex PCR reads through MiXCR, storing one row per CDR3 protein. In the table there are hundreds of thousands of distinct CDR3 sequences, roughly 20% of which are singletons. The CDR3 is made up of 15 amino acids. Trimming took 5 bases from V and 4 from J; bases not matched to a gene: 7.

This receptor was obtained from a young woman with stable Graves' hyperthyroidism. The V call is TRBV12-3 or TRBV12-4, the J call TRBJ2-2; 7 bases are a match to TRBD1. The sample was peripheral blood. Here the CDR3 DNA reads TGTGCCAGCAGTCCCAACAGGGGTGGCACCGGGGAGCTGTTTTTT. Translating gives CASSPNRGGTGELFF.